Described below is a single T cell receptor (beta chain) sequence and its context. Its cognate antigen is unknown. V was pared by 4 bases and J by 2 bases, with 2 bases of the junction left unmatched. Germline V gives CDR1 SGDLS, CDR2 YYNGEE. This CDR3 region has 14 residues. Measured with immunoSEQ multiplex PCR; TCRdb has only the in-frame clones, and not every one. The sample consists of 25,000 to 35,000 clones, 85% to 95% of them appearing once. The sample comes from a study of circulating and synovial CD4+ cells in juvenile arthritis. General study findings and limits: Compared with bulk blood, circulating pathogenic-like lymphocytes shared substantially more CDR3 sequences with synovial T cells.

Samples derive from patients with active juvenile idiopathic arthritis. The TCR comes from a human donor with juvenile idiopathic arthritis. The V call is TRBV9, the J call TRBJ2-3, with TRBD2 identical over 9 bases. Sequenced material: CD4+ T cells from blood. CDR3 bases: TGTGCCAGCAGCAAGCGGGAGGACACAGATACGCAGTATTTT. Its translation: CASSKREDTDTQYF.